The 4 T cell receptor beta chains in this list originate from one sample, sequenced in a study of identical twins. A single record per CDR3 protein comes from TCRdb applying MiXCR to the 5' RACE reads. This repertoire shows roughly 480,000 distinct CDR3 sequences, about 24% found once; its top ten account for 2.5% to 3.5%. This sample was also put to use in a study of T cells expressing NK-cell markers.

Sequencing was carried out using CD4+ T cells sorted from blood. These TCRs come from a woman under 30 in good health.

This sequence joins TRBV11-2 and TRBJ2-5; 9 nucleotides agree with TRBD2. The length of the CDR3 is 12 residues. The V gene's germline CDR1 is SGHAT and CDR2 FQNNGV. V shed 6 bases, J shed 5 bases, and the junction held 1 base outside the gene matches. CDR3 in amino acids: CASSAGGETQYF. As DNA, the CDR3 is TGTGCCAGCAGTGCGGGAGGGGAGACCCAGTACTTC.

The gene calls are TRBV6-1 and TRBJ1-5, with 7 bases that match TRBD1. The CDR3 extends over 13 amino acids. The V segment lost 7 bases and the J segment 7 bases; nucleotides outside the gene matches: 7. Per the germline V gene, CDR1 is MNHNS and CDR2 is SASEGT. This chain's CDR3 is CASTDRARQPQHF. The CDR3 DNA reads as TGTGCCAGCACCGACAGGGCCAGGCAGCCCCAGCATTTT.

The V and J genes are TRBV20-1 and TRBJ1-4; TRBD1 is a possible D gene (6 bases). Looked up from germline, CDR1 is DFQATT and CDR2 is SNEGSKA (reference sequence). This CDR3 comprises 14 residues. The V gene lost 0 bases and the J gene lost 7 bases, with 12 bases spanning the gap. The CDR3 sequence: CSARDEGVAEKLFF. The DNA of the CDR3 is TGCAGTGCTAGAGATGAGGGGGTGGCTGAAAAACTGTTTTTT.

The rearrangement uses TRBV5-1 and TRBJ2-7; D not certain. The CDR3 is 14 amino acids. Germline CDR1 SGHRS, CDR2 YFSETQ. V was pared by 3 bases and J by 0 bases, with 10 bases between. CDR3 in amino acids: CASSYGSTSYEQYF. For the CDR3, the DNA is TGCGCCAGCAGCTACGGGTCCACCTCCTACGAGCAGTACTTC.